Below are 8 T cell receptor beta chains sequenced from a single sample in a study of T cell responses to AZD1222 COVID-19 vaccine. The assay was immunoSEQ multiplex PCR, and TCRdb's table has in-frame clones only and misses some. The data contain more than 100,000 clones, roughly 88% of them seen just once; the ten biggest clones take up over 3%. The sample was peripheral blood, taken on day 0 of AZD1222 vaccination. The origin of the receptors is an adult in good health.

The chain couples TRBV7-9 to TRBJ2-5; D is possibly TRBD2 (5 bases). The germline gives CDR1 SEHNR, CDR2 FQNEAQ (reference sequence). The CDR3 consists of 15 residues. V was clipped by 3 bases and J by 3 bases, with 14 bases between them. CDR3 sequence: CASSFLSGVEETQYF. DNA for the CDR3: TGTGCCAGCAGCTTTCTTTCCGGGGTCGAAGAGACCCAGTACTTC.

A few counts support this clone. This chain links TRBV5-1 with TRBJ1-1; D is unclear. Germline V lookup: CDR1 SGHRS, CDR2 YFSETQ. Trimming removed 7 bases from V and 1 base from J, with 11 bases in between. The CDR3 spans 13 residues. The CDR3 loop is CASRDITNTEAFF. The CDR3, as DNA: TGCGCCAGCCGAGATATTACGAACACTGAAGCTTTCTTT.

The V and J genes are TRBV12-3 or TRBV12-4 and TRBJ2-1, with no clear D. V lost 7 bases and J 4 bases, leaving 5 bases between the germline ends. This CDR3 is 11 amino acids long. Here the CDR3 DNA reads TGTGCCAGCACCTTATACAATGAGCAGTTCTTC. Translation gives CASTLYNEQFF.

The gene calls are TRBV5-5 and TRBJ1-5; D gene ambiguous. V lost 0 bases, J lost 0 bases, and 10 bases lay in between. The CDR3 contains 16 residues. Germline values: CDR1 SGHKS, CDR2 YYEKEE (reference sequence). The CDR3 loop reads CASSLEQSDSNQPQHF. CDR3 nucleotides: TGTGCCAGCAGCTTGGAACAGAGTGATAGCAATCAGCCCCAGCATTTT.

V and J are TRBV19 and TRBJ1-1, with TRBD1 matching 8 bases. The V segment lost 7 bases and the J segment 1 base; nucleotides outside the gene matches: 14. The CDR3 consists of 17 residues. Germline assignment: CDR1 LNHDA and CDR2 SQIVND (reference sequence). Written as DNA, the CDR3 is TGTGCCAGTACCGATTCCGCTCCCGGGACAGGGAACACTGAAGCTTTCTTT. The encoded protein is CASTDSAPGTGNTEAFF. Looking up the rest from reference TRBV19 and TRBJ1-1 gives the full variable domain: DGGITQSPKYLFRKEGQNVTLSCEQNLNHDAMYWYRQDPGQGLRLIYYSQIVNDFQKGDIAEGYSVSREKKESFPLTVTSAQKNPTAFYLCASTDSAPGTGNTEAFFGQGTRLTVV.

This clone has more than one count but fewer than ten. The genes are TRBV6-5 and TRBJ1-2; tentatively, D is TRBD1 (5 bases). This CDR3 region has 16 residues. Trimming took off 4 bases at V and 5 bases at J, with 20 bases between the two ends. In germline, CDR1 is MNHEY, CDR2 SVGAGI. DNA for the CDR3: TGTGCCAGCAGTTCGGGACTCAAGGTGGGGGGGTATGGCTACACCTTC. Translating gives CASSSGLKVGGYGYTF.

The chain recombines TRBV7-3 with TRBJ2-3; the D is unclear. CDR3 length: 13 amino acids. The V end was cut by 6 bases, the J end by 0 bases, with 7 bases between. CDR1 and CDR2 from the germline V gene are SGHTA and FQGTGA. CDR3 coding DNA: TGTGCCAGCAGGAATCCTAGCACAGATACGCAGTATTTT. Its translation: CASRNPSTDTQYF.

The V call is TRBV10-1, the J call TRBJ2-7; the D call may be TRBD1 or TRBD2 (5 bases each). V dropped 4 bases and J dropped 9 bases, with 16 bases sitting between them. This CDR3 spans 13 amino acids. CDR1 WNHNN and CDR2 SYGVQD come from the germline V gene (reference sequence). The CDR3 loop is CASSVGTQGWQYF. In DNA form, the CDR3 reads TGCGCCAGCAGTGTCGGGACCCAAGGGTGGCAGTACTTC.